This T cell receptor beta chain came from a study of blood T cell repertoires in COVID-19. At the level of the study: Collection of acute and convalescent COVID-19 samples took place in the United States, Italy and Spain. Sources were T cells, B-cell-depleted T cells, or PBMCs; the material itself was cDNA or gDNA.

The CDR3 spans 17 residues. Methods used by the authors: Reference gene primer amplification gave nucleated cell count estimates. Sequenced by immunoSEQ multiplex PCR; TCRdb stores in-frame clones only, minus some. The V and J calls and clone size come from that table; D and trimming were worked out from the DNA. The profile shows 150,000 to 200,000 clones, under 80% of them singletons. The chain joins TRBV21-1 to TRBJ2-7; the D call of TRBD2 is as the table states it, not checked on the DNA. TRBV21-1 is deemed a pseudogene. The TCR originated in a woman older than 75 with acute or convalescent COVID-19. The sample comprised peripheral blood. The chain's CDR3 is CASRTIMGLAGSYEQYF. DNA of the CDR3: TGTGCCAGCAGAACTATAATGGGACTAGCGGGCTCCTACGAGCAGTACTTC.